Shown below are 28 T cell receptor beta chains from a single sample sequenced in a study of cytomegalovirus exposure and HLA in healthy donors. Primers: 60 Vbeta forward and 13 Jbeta reverse. The assay was immunoSEQ multiplex PCR, and TCRdb's table has in-frame clones only and misses some. The sample comprises more than 85,000 clones, less than 70% of which are singletons, and over 1% rests with the top ten. The specimen sequenced was PBMCs. Source of these receptors: a female donor in good health and CMV-seronegative.

This clone occurred a few times. The genes are TRBV6-7 and TRBJ2-6; D remains ambiguous. TRBV6-7 is labeled an ORF, and its function is uncertain. The CDR3 covers 16 residues. The V end was cut by 8 bases, the J end by 0 bases, with 14 bases between. The CDR3 spells CASLPIISSGANVLTF. The CDR3 bases are TGTGCCAGCCTCCCTATAATTTCCTCTGGGGCCAACGTCCTGACTTTC.

The chain combines TRBV2 with TRBJ2-3; 11 positions agree with TRBD1. The CDR3 is made up of 16 amino acids. Germline loops: CDR1 SNHLY, CDR2 FYNNEI. With 6 bases clipped from V and 2 bases from J, the junction kept 7 bases outside the gene matches. The CDR3 DNA is TGTGCCAGCAGGGACAGGGGGCGCACCAACACAGATACGCAGTATTTT. Translated: CASRDRGRTNTDTQYF.

This rearrangement joins TRBV28 to TRBJ1-2; the D is unclear. The CDR3 extends over 15 amino acids. V shed 2 bases and J shed 4 bases, with 14 bases lying between them. Germline loops: CDR1 MDHEN, CDR2 SYDVKM. The CDR3 sequence: CASSLSRQAFYGYTF. DNA of the CDR3: TGTGCCAGCAGTTTAAGCCGCCAGGCATTCTATGGCTACACCTTC.

This chain uses TRBV19 with TRBJ2-5, with D perhaps matching TRBD1 (6 bases). From germline, CDR1 is LNHDA and CDR2 SQIVND (reference sequence). The CDR3 covers 17 residues. V was shortened by 2 bases and J by 4 bases, with 20 bases between the two germline ends. In DNA form, the CDR3 reads TGTGCCAGTAGTATAAGGTTTAGGGACAAAGCCGGAGAGACCCAGTACTTC. It encodes CASSIRFRDKAGETQYF.

The chain joins TRBV18 to TRBJ1-5, with TRBD1 matching 7 bases. This CDR3 has 15 amino acids. Germline CDR1 is KGHSH and CDR2 is LQKENI. V dropped 4 bases and J dropped 4; count of bases not matched to a gene: 7. The CDR3 region is CASSLYRDRNQPQHF. The CDR3 DNA sequence: TGTGCCAGCTCACTTTACCGGGACAGAAATCAGCCCCAGCATTTT.

V usage is TRBV5-1 and J usage is TRBJ2-1, with 11 bases aligning to TRBD2. The CDR3 is 14 residues long. With 3 bases clipped from V and 7 bases from J, the junction kept 3 bases outside the gene matches. Germline assignment: CDR1 SGHRS and CDR2 YFSETQ. The CDR3 sequence is CASSWGTSGNEQFF. CDR3 coding DNA: TGCGCCAGCAGCTGGGGGACTAGCGGAAATGAGCAGTTCTTC. Filled out from reference TRBV5-1 and TRBJ2-1, the complete variable domain reads KAGVTQTPRYLIKTRGQQVTLSCSPISGHRSVSWYQQTPGQGLQFLFEYFSETQRNKGNFPGRFSGRQFSNSRSEMNVSTLELGDSALYLCASSWGTSGNEQFFGPGTRLTVL.

The chain is built from TRBV27 and TRBJ2-2; 10 bases agree with TRBD1. The ends lost 6 bases at V and 8 bases at J; junction bases unmatched: 6. Germline CDR1 MNHEY, CDR2 SMNVEV (reference sequence). The CDR3 has 14 residues. The CDR3 nucleotides are TGTGCCAGCAGGTGGGACAGGGGTGCAGGGGAGCTGTTTTTT. It is translated as CASRWDRGAGELFF.

The chain combines TRBV6-5 with TRBJ2-1, with D possibly matching TRBD2 (6 bases). CDR3 size: 15 residues. Trimming took 0 bases from V and 7 from J, leaving 13 bases between them. CDR1 is MNHEY, CDR2 SVGAGI, per germline. This CDR3 reads CASSYSRGAGNEQFF. The CDR3 nucleotides read TGTGCCAGCAGTTACTCACGGGGCGCGGGGAATGAGCAGTTCTTC.

The rearrangement uses TRBV6-1 and TRBJ2-2, with D maybe TRBD2 (5 bases). CDR1 and CDR2 from the germline V gene are MNHNS and SASEGT. The CDR3 runs to 14 residues. V lost 6 bases and J 1 base, leaving 9 bases between the germline ends. The chain's CDR3 is CASRKEGNTGELFF. CDR3 in DNA: TGTGCCAGCAGAAAAGAGGGGAACACCGGGGAGCTGTTTTTT.

The J gene is TRBJ2-1, the V gene TRBV7-2; TRBD1 matches 9 bases. The CDR3 totals 12 residues. The V and J ends lost 1 base and 15 bases, in that order; junction bases with no gene match: 4. In germline, CDR1 is SGHTA, CDR2 FQGNSA. CDR3 in amino acids: CASSLVGQGWFF. In nucleotides, the CDR3 is TGTGCCAGCAGCTTAGTTGGACAGGGGTGGTTCTTC.

The chain uses TRBV7-9 and TRBJ1-1, with 8 bases fitting TRBD1. V gave up 5 bases and J gave up 1 base; unmatched junction bases: 3. CDR1 and CDR2 from the germline V gene are SEHNR and FQNEAQ (reference sequence). This CDR3 has 14 amino acids. The CDR3 region is CASSRQGTNTEAFF. In DNA, the CDR3 is TGTGCCAGCAGCCGACAGGGGACGAACACTGAAGCTTTCTTT.

This clone was seen only a few times. The chain has TRBV10-3 and TRBJ2-7; D possibly corresponds to TRBD2 (5 bases). V was shortened by 10 bases and J by 1 base, with 11 bases between the two germline ends. Germline CDR1 ENHRY, CDR2 SYGVKD. CDR3 length: 12 residues. The CDR3 spells CATASGSYEQYF. The CDR3 DNA follows: TGTGCCACCGCTTCGGGATCCTACGAGCAGTACTTC.

A few counts support this clone. This rearrangement joins TRBV7-9 to TRBJ2-3; a possible D gene is TRBD1 (5 bases). The germline CDR1 and CDR2 sequences are SEHNR and FQNEAQ (reference sequence). The CDR3 is 19 amino acids. The V end was cut by 1 base, the J end by 0 bases, with 20 bases between. The CDR3 spells CASSLGGTQARLSTDTQYF. In nucleotides, the CDR3 is TGTGCCAGCAGCTTAGGGGGCACGCAGGCCCGCCTAAGCACAGATACGCAGTATTTT.

The rearrangement uses TRBV2 and TRBJ1-5; the D is unclear. Germline V CDR1 and CDR2: SNHLY, FYNNEI. V lost 10 bases and J lost 10, with 14 bases in between. The CDR3 loop spans 11 amino acids. In DNA form, the CDR3 reads TGTGCCACCCGCCCCGAGGGCCCCCAGCATTTT. Protein product: CATRPEGPQHF.

The V gene is TRBV5-4, the J gene TRBJ2-7; D uncertain. This CDR3 has 14 residues. CDR1 and CDR2 (germline): SGHNT, YYREEE (reference sequence). V was shortened by 0 bases and J by 5 bases, with 12 bases between the two germline ends. The CDR3 nucleotides are TGTGCCAGCAGCTTGGGTATCCTCCGGGACGAGCAGTACTTC. It is translated as CASSLGILRDEQYF.

The CDR3 is CASSVEQGPYNEQFF. The CDR3 nucleotides are TGTGCCAGCAGCGTAGAACAGGGACCCTACAATGAGCAGTTCTTC. The V call is TRBV9, the J call TRBJ2-1, with D perhaps TRBD1 (6 bases). Between the trimmed V and J ends, which lost 0 bases and 2 bases, there was a span of 9 bases. In germline, CDR1 is SGDLS, CDR2 YYNGEE. The length of the CDR3 is 15 residues.

V gene TRBV19 combines with J gene TRBJ1-6; D might be TRBD1 (5 bases). CDR3 size: 17 residues. CDR1 and CDR2 from the germline V gene are LNHDA and SQIVND (reference sequence). The germline V and J ends were trimmed by 5 bases and 8 bases, with 22 bases remaining between them. CDR3 DNA: TGTGCCAGTAGTCCCTCAGGGAGGGGCATAATGGATTCACCCCTCCACTTT. This sequence encodes CASSPSGRGIMDSPLHF.

V is TRBV11-2 and J is TRBJ2-7; 12 nucleotides agree with TRBD2. Germline trimming cut 7 bases from V and 2 bases from J; bases unmatched to any gene: 3. Germline lookup yields CDR1 SGHAT and CDR2 FQNNGV. This CDR3 has 14 amino acids. CDR3 protein: CASTGLAGTYEQYF. CDR3 DNA sequence: TGTGCCAGCACCGGACTAGCGGGGACCTACGAGCAGTACTTC. Variable domain in full (rest from reference TRBV11-2 and TRBJ2-7): EAGVAQSPRYKIIEKRQSVAFWCNPISGHATLYWYQQILGQGPKLLIQFQNNGVVDDSQLPKDRFSAERLKGVDSTLKIQPAKLEDSAVYLCASTGLAGTYEQYFGPGTRLTVT.

CDR3 nucleotide sequence: TGTGCCAGCAGCTTACGTTTAGAACAAGAGACCCAGTACTTC. Translated: CASSLRLEQETQYF. The rearrangement joins TRBV7-2 to TRBJ2-5; no definite D call. Deletions cut 2 bases from V and 2 bases from J, with 9 bases between. Per the germline V gene, CDR1 is SGHTA and CDR2 is FQGNSA. This CDR3 is 14 amino acids long.

The V call is TRBV6-1, the J call TRBJ1-1, with no clear D. Germline CDR1 and CDR2: MNHNS and SASEGT. V was cut by 7 bases and J by 7 bases, with 10 bases left in between. The CDR3 has 11 residues. Here the CDR3 reads CASNGYGEAFF. The CDR3, as DNA: TGTGCCAGCAACGGGTACGGTGAAGCTTTCTTT.

This clone appeared a single time. This chain uses TRBV9 with TRBJ2-7, with D possibly TRBD1 on 6 matching bases. The V and J ends lost 4 bases and 1 base respectively, with 15 bases between them. There are 15 residues in the CDR3. Germline V gives CDR1 SGDLS, CDR2 YYNGEE. The CDR3 spells CASSPGSGVSYEQYF. CDR3 nucleotide sequence: TGTGCCAGCAGCCCGGGGTCAGGGGTATCCTACGAGCAGTACTTC.

This rearrangement joins TRBV6-1 to TRBJ1-2, with TRBD1 identical over 8 bases. The J segment lost 4 bases and the V segment lost 6 bases, leaving 7 bases of the junction unmatched. This CDR3 is built from 14 residues. The germline V gene has CDR1 MNHNS and CDR2 SASEGT. The CDR3 nucleotides read TGTGCCAGCAGGGCCTTAACAGGGGGCTATGGCTACACCTTC. Amino acids: CASRALTGGYGYTF.

This clone is a singleton in its sample. The chain has TRBV30 and TRBJ1-1; D is perhaps TRBD1 (5 bases). Germline assignment: CDR1 GTSNPN and CDR2 SVGIG (reference sequence). There are 13 residues in the CDR3. The germline V and J ends were trimmed by 1 base and 2 bases, with 8 bases remaining between them. CDR3 DNA: TGTGCCTGGAGTGGAGGGACTAACACTGAAGCTTTCTTT. It yields the protein CAWSGGTNTEAFF.

This chain uses TRBV5-6 with TRBJ1-2, with D possibly matching TRBD1 (5 bases). The CDR3 runs 14 residues. V lost 2 bases and J 3 bases, leaving 11 bases between the germline ends. CDR1 is SGHDT, CDR2 YYEEEE, per germline. The CDR3, as DNA: TGTGCCAGCAGCTTCTGGGGGGAGGACTATGGCTACACCTTC. Amino acids: CASSFWGEDYGYTF.

This clone was seen more than once but under ten times. As DNA, the CDR3 is TGCGCCAGCAGCTTGCCCGGACTAGCGGGGAGTAACTCTCCCCATGAGCAGTTCTTC. It translates to CASSLPGLAGSNSPHEQFF. This rearrangement joins TRBV5-1 to TRBJ2-1; TRBD2 matches at 12 bases. The V gene's germline CDR1 is SGHRS and CDR2 YFSETQ. V shed 1 base and J 8 bases; nucleotides not matched to a gene: 16. The CDR3 runs to 19 residues.

This sequence joins TRBV6-1 and TRBJ1-1; D uncertain. Germline V CDR1 and CDR2: MNHNS, SASEGT. V was shortened by 6 bases and J by 0 bases, with 8 bases between the two germline ends. This CDR3 contains 13 residues. Here the CDR3 DNA reads TGTGCCAGCAGGGGCTCACTGAACACTGAAGCTTTCTTT. Protein sequence: CASRGSLNTEAFF.

V gene TRBV7-9 combines with J gene TRBJ2-1, with 15 bases that match TRBD2. Germline assignment: CDR1 SEHNR and CDR2 FQNEAQ (reference sequence). The CDR3 length is 17 residues. The V and J ends lost 5 bases and 8 bases, in that order; junction bases with no gene match: 10. CDR3 coding DNA: TGTGCCAGCAGCCCCGGGACTAGCGGGGGGCAGGCCGATGAGCAGTTCTTC. Protein: CASSPGTSGGQADEQFF.

The chain combines TRBV4-3 with TRBJ2-7, with D unclear. Deletions cut 0 bases from V and 2 bases from J, with 11 bases between. The CDR3 has 15 residues. CDR1 and CDR2 (germline): LGHNA, YSLEER. This CDR3 is CASSQDVGGPYEQYF. The DNA of the CDR3 is TGCGCCAGCAGCCAAGATGTCGGTGGGCCCTACGAGCAGTACTTC.